This T cell receptor (beta chain) was sequenced during a study of cytotoxic CD8 clonotypes in ibrutinib-treated CLL. Study summary: On average, about 97,000 productive rearrangements and 260,000 or so productive templates per sample.

Profiled with immunoSEQ multiplex PCR; TCRdb holds only in-frame clones, not every one. The top ten hold about two fifths of the sample, which has fewer than 10,000 clones, 70% to 75% seen once. General study points: Clonality (at baseline) was higher than in age-matched healthy donors and tracked circulating CD8+ T-cell counts. Sustained-remission patients were sampled at one set of times and progressing patients at different ones.

Note on this clone: Its antigen is not identified.

The TCR originated in a human donor with chronic lymphocytic leukemia. The sequencing used PBMCs, collected before ibrutinib treatment.

For the CDR3, the DNA is TGTGCCAGCAGCTCTGCTAGATCTAGCGGGAGGGCCGGTAATGAGCAGTTCTTC. This codes for CASSSARSSGRAGNEQFF. This chain connects TRBV13 to TRBJ2-1, with TRBD2 matching over 12 bases. The germline V gene has CDR1 PRHDT and CDR2 FYEKMQ (reference sequence). This CDR3 is built from 18 residues. V lost 4 bases to trimming and J lost 7 bases; unmatched junction nucleotides: 14.